The clone carrying this T cell receptor beta chain was counted a single time. Its specificity is unknown. The V and J ends lost 0 bases and 6 bases respectively, with 5 bases between them. The V gene's germline CDR1 is SGDLS and CDR2 YYNGEE. The CDR3 is made up of 12 amino acids. The assay was immunoSEQ multiplex PCR, and TCRdb's table has in-frame clones only and misses some. Found here are about 54,000 clones, around 89% of them singletons; the top ten hold about 1.4%. The sample comes from a study of OX40 agonist ivuxolimab in advanced cancers. Patients were ineligible given autoimmune disease history or systemic immunosuppression. Findings of the study overall: Relative to CD4+ cells, CD8+ T cells on average had more expanded clones.

This receptor was taken from an adult with an advanced solid tumor such as melanoma, head and neck, liver or kidney cancer. The chain uses TRBV9 and TRBJ2-3, with unresolved D. The material was CD4+ or CD8+ T cells sorted from blood, obtained in a trial of the OX40 agonist ivuxolimab. CDR3 residues: CASSVEGDTQYF. CDR3 sequence (DNA): TGTGCCAGCAGCGTAGAGGGTGATACGCAGTATTTT.